The 17 T cell receptor beta chains reported below all come from one sample, sequenced in a study of monozygotic twins with inflammatory bowel disease. One entry per CDR3 protein, without DNA, is what TCRdb gives after re-calling the 5' RACE reads. The sample totals over 110,000 distinct CDR3 sequences; its top ten clones hold under 2.5%. Sequencing was done on a sample of blood. Receptors were obtained from a human donor with ulcerative colitis or Crohn's disease, or a healthy co-twin of an affected twin (not recorded which).

The chain couples TRBV6-5 to TRBJ2-7; TCRdb proposes TRBD2, but this gene call is untestable without DNA. There are 15 residues in the CDR3. Germline V CDR1 and CDR2: MNHEY, SVGAGI. CDR3 in amino acids: CASSYSSRTDYEQYF.

The genes are TRBV5-1 and TRBJ2-3; TCRdb picks TRBD2, but there is no DNA to check that call. Germline assignment: CDR1 SGHRS and CDR2 YFSETQ. The length of the CDR3 is 16 residues. CDR3 in amino acids: CASSSGLARNTDTQYF. The variable domain in full, with the rest retrieved from reference TRBV5-1 and TRBJ2-3, is KAGVTQTPRYLIKTRGQQVTLSCSPISGHRSVSWYQQTPGQGLQFLFEYFSETQRNKGNFPGRFSGRQFSNSRSEMNVSTLELGDSALYLCASSSGLARNTDTQYFGPGTRLTVL.

The chain recombines TRBV5-1 with TRBJ2-5; absent DNA, TCRdb's TRBD1 call cannot be checked. The CDR3 is 17 residues long. Germline V gene sequence: CDR1 SGHRS, CDR2 YFSETQ. The CDR3 protein is CASSLAIGTGGQETQYF.

The gene calls are TRBV29-1 and TRBJ1-5. This CDR3 spans 15 amino acids. Per germline, CDR1 SQVTM and CDR2 ANQGSEA. The CDR3 sequence: CSVASGWGMDQPQHF. Filled out from reference TRBV29-1 and TRBJ1-5, the complete variable domain reads SAVISQKPSRDICQRGTSLTIQCQVDSQVTMMFWYRQQPGQSLTLIATANQGSEATYESGFVIDKFPISRPNLTFSTLTVSNMSPEDSSIYLCSVASGWGMDQPQHFGDGTRLSIL.

The chain carries TRBV4-3 and TRBJ2-2. Germline V gene data show CDR1 as LGHNA and CDR2 as YSLEER. The CDR3 is made up of 11 amino acids. This CDR3 is CASSSTGELFF.

This chain joins TRBV7-2 and TRBJ1-4; the D gene TCRdb calls, TRBD1, cannot be checked with no DNA. The V gene's germline CDR1 is SGHTA and CDR2 FQGNSA. This CDR3 is 15 amino acids long. CDR3 amino acids: CASSTGQSRNEKLFF.

The genes are TRBV30 and TRBJ2-2; TCRdb reports TRBD1, a call that lacks DNA to check it against. CDR3 length: 14 residues. Germline values: CDR1 GTSNPN, CDR2 SVGIG (reference sequence). This CDR3 reads CAWIRASNTGELFF.

The CDR3 loop reads CASSVQGRDTEAFF. The chain employs TRBV5-5 and TRBJ1-1; there is no DNA to check the TCRdb D call of TRBD1. The CDR3 extends over 14 amino acids. Looked up from germline, CDR1 is SGHKS and CDR2 is YYEKEE (reference sequence).

This chain uses TRBV20-1 with TRBJ2-7. CDR1 is DFQATT, CDR2 SNEGSKA, per germline (reference sequence). CDR3 length equals 13 residues. The CDR3 region is CSARDGFYYEQYF.

The rearrangement uses TRBV11-2 and TRBJ2-7. The CDR3 length is 16 residues. CDR1 SGHAT and CDR2 FQNNGV come from the germline V gene. The CDR3 is CASSLWVGSSSYEQYF.

This chain uses TRBV11-2 with TRBJ2-3; TCRdb returns TRBD2, unconfirmable since there is no DNA. CDR3 size: 13 residues. Germline V gene sequence: CDR1 SGHAT, CDR2 FQNNGV. This chain's CDR3 is CASSLALADTQYF.

The rearrangement joins TRBV5-5 to TRBJ2-1. This CDR3 comprises 15 residues. Germline CDR1 and CDR2: SGHKS and YYEKEE (reference sequence). The CDR3 loop reads CASSTDGFSYNEQFF.

This rearrangement joins TRBV5-4 to TRBJ2-5. This CDR3 is built from 14 residues. CDR1 and CDR2 (germline): SGHNT, YYREEE (reference sequence). CDR3 protein: CASSLDSSQETQYF.

This rearrangement joins TRBV4-1 to TRBJ2-1. The CDR3 loop spans 14 amino acids. Germline V lookup: CDR1 MGHRA, CDR2 YSYEKL. The chain's CDR3 is CASSQVKAIQEQFF.

The chain has TRBV9 and TRBJ2-1; TCRdb designates TRBD2, a call that cannot be tested without DNA. The germline V gene encodes CDR1 SGDLS and CDR2 YYNGEE. CDR3 length: 18 amino acids. This CDR3 reads CASSVSSGGAGAYNEQFF.

The chain employs TRBV12-3 or TRBV12-4 and TRBJ2-2; the D gene TCRdb calls, TRBD1, cannot be checked with no DNA. The CDR3 is 15 amino acids. The CDR3 spells CASLPDRPNTGELFF.

This rearrangement joins TRBV5-1 to TRBJ2-7; lacking DNA, the TRBD1 call made by TCRdb goes unchecked. Germline V gene lookup returns CDR1 SGHRS and CDR2 YFSETQ. This CDR3 is built from 15 residues. The CDR3: CASSLVPGASYEQYF.